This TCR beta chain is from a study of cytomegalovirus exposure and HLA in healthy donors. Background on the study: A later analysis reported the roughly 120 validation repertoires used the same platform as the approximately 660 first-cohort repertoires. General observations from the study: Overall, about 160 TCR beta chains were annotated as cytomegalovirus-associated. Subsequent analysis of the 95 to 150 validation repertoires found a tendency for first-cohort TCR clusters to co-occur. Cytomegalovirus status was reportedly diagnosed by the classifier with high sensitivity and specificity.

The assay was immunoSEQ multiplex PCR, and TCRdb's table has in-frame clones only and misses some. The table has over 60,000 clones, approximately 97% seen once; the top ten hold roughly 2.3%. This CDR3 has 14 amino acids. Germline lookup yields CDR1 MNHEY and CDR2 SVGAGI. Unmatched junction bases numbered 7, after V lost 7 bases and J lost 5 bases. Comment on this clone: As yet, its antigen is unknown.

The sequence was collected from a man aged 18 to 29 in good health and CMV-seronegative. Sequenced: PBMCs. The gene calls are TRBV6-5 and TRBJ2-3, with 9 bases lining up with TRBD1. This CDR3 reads CASTGQGRGDTQYF. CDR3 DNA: TGTGCCAGCACGGGACAGGGTAGAGGAGATACGCAGTATTTT.